This is a list of T cell receptor beta chains from one sample in a study of shared clonotypes between healthy human individuals. Sequencing used immunoSEQ multiplex PCR; TCRdb keeps in-frame clones, though not all of them. The repertoire holds about 2.4 million clones, with around 94% as singletons. Sequencing used naive CD4+ T cells sorted from blood. These receptors were taken from a man between 18 and 29 years old in good health. CDR3s include the opening cysteine and the closing phenylalanine or tryptophan. Clone size, where shown, is once, few, many, or a class for clones that have expanded.

>few|TRBV7-9|TRBJ1-2
CASSSDSYYGYTF
>.|TRBV6-1|TRBJ2-7
CASYRNNEQYF
>once|TRBV9|TRBJ1-3
CASSAGTVGNTIYF
>.|TRBV5-5|TRBJ2-1
CASSRDRHNEQFF
>.|TRBV9|TRBJ1-3
CASIESSGNTIYF
>.|TRBV5-1|TRBJ1-4
CASSLGGRSSGEKLFF
>.|TRBV15|TRBJ2-5
CATSREPAGATGETQYF
>.|TRBV5-4|TRBJ2-3
CASSPAGRGSITDTQYF
>.|TRBV2|TRBJ1-6
CASSGGGDSYNSPLHF
>.|TRBV5-1|TRBJ2-3
CASSLGSGNTDTQYF
>once|TRBV2|TRBJ2-5
CASAGTQETQYF
>once|TRBV18|TRBJ2-7
CASSPELSYEQYF
>.|TRBV7-2|TRBJ2-6
CASSHRGGTGANVLTF
>.|TRBV6-6|TRBJ2-7
CASSYSGGAGEQYF
>.|TRBV27|TRBJ2-2
CASRGRTGELFF
>.|TRBV5-1|TRBJ1-4
CASSPGLNEKLFF
>.|TRBV5-1|TRBJ2-5
CASRGGSLKGETQYF
>.|TRBV19|TRBJ1-1
CASSSIGRADTEAFF
>.|TRBV19|TRBJ2-2
CASSPRVTGTGELFF
>.|TRBV13|TRBJ2-5
CASSLGTSGRLQETQYF
>.|TRBV7-2|TRBJ1-1
CASSARQGANTEAFF
>.|TRBV7-2|TRBJ1-4
CASSIDSTTNEKLFF
>once|TRBV12-5|TRBJ2-1
CASGSVQGAYNEQFF
>.|TRBV7-2|TRBJ2-7
CASSSHLEQYF
>.|TRBV30|TRBJ2-3
CAWTSGGPRDTQYF
>.|TRBV25-1|TRBJ2-2
CASSESGGHTGELFF
>.|TRBV10-3|TRBJ2-7
CAISESPAEQYF
>.|TRBV6-6|TRBJ1-5
CASAGTGHNQPQHF
>once|TRBV6-5|TRBJ2-5
CASSPQWAGGQTQYF